This is a list of T cell receptor beta chains from one sample in a study of radiotherapy plus CTLA-4 blockade in lung cancer. The table came from immunoSEQ multiplex PCR; TCRdb's copy has only in-frame clones and leaves some out. The table has some 41,000 clones, about 70% seen once; the top ten hold 20% to 30%. The sample consisted of peripheral blood, taken from a patient treated with radiotherapy plus ipilimumab. The receptors derive from a human donor with non-small cell lung cancer who had a partial response to radiotherapy plus ipilimumab. CDR3s include the opening cysteine and the closing phenylalanine or tryptophan. A D gene is named only where the DNA matches it firmly. Clone size is stated in some rows and not others, as once, few, many or a class when expanded.

V gene	D gene	J gene	clone size	CDR3 protein	CDR3 DNA
TRBV7-9	-	TRBJ2-2	-	CASSLMGTGTGELFF	TGTGCCAGCAGCTTAATGGGTACAGGAACCGGGGAGCTGTTTTTT
TRBV5-8	TRBD2	TRBJ2-1	-	CASSAGGSYNEQFF	TGTGCCAGCTCCGCCGGGGGGTCTTACAATGAGCAGTTCTTC
TRBV5-1	TRBD1	TRBJ2-7	-	CASSLGTGTLSYEQYF	TGCGCCAGCAGCTTGGGGACAGGGACACTATCCTACGAGCAGTACTTC
TRBV5-1	TRBD2	TRBJ2-3	-	CASSPAQLAGMDTQYF	TGCGCCAGCAGCCCCGCCCAACTAGCGGGCATGGATACGCAGTATTTT
TRBV5-1	TRBD2	TRBJ2-2	-	CASNGRTSGPTAGELFF	TGCGCCAGCAACGGCCGGACTAGCGGACCTACGGCCGGGGAGCTGTTTTTT
TRBV5-1	TRBD2	TRBJ2-2	few	CASSLQPGRREGRNGELFF	TGCGCCAGCAGCTTGCAGCCGGGTCGGCGGGAGGGCCGGAACGGGGAGCTGTTTTTT
TRBV13	TRBD2	TRBJ2-7	-	CASSSNSGGPPYEQYF	TGTGCCAGCAGCTCGAATAGCGGGGGGCCCCCCTACGAGCAGTACTTC
TRBV11-2	-	TRBJ1-1	-	CASSLAGPDAFF	TGTGCCAGCAGCTTAGCGGGTCCGGATGCTTTCTTT
TRBV19	TRBD1	TRBJ1-2	-	CASSPGTGGVYGYTF	TGTGCCAGTAGTCCCGGGACAGGGGGTGTCTATGGCTACACCTTC
TRBV6-1	TRBD2	TRBJ2-7	once	CASSGRLRAYEQYF	TGTGCGTCTAGCGGGAGGCTCCGGGCCTACGAGCAGTACTTC
TRBV19	TRBD1	TRBJ1-1	-	CASRRTGTGFNEAFF	TGTGCCAGTAGACGAACCGGGACAGGGTTTAATGAAGCTTTCTTT
TRBV4-1	-	TRBJ2-7	-	CASSQDFAVSREQYF	TGCGCCAGCAGCCAAGACTTTGCGGTATCCCGCGAGCAGTACTTC
TRBV6-5	-	TRBJ2-1	-	CASENPYNEQFF	TGTGCCAGCGAGAATCCCTACAATGAGCAGTTCTTC
TRBV19	-	TRBJ1-2	once	CAPLRGPYGYTF	TGTGCCCCCCTACGGGGTCCCTATGGCTACACCTTC
TRBV9	TRBD1	TRBJ2-7	few	CASSVGQGSEQYF	TGTGCCAGCAGCGTGGGACAGGGAAGCGAGCAGTACTTC
TRBV27	TRBD1	TRBJ2-7	few	CASGTGWSEQYF	TGTGCCAGCGGGACAGGGTGGTCAGAGCAGTACTTC
TRBV6-5	-	TRBJ1-2	-	CASSYLARANYGYTF	TGTGCCAGCAGTTACCTCGCGCGGGCGAACTATGGCTACACCTTC
TRBV5-1	-	TRBJ2-7	-	CASSWDKSYEQYF	TGCGCCAGCAGTTGGGACAAATCCTACGAGCAGTACTTC
TRBV5-1	-	TRBJ1-1	-	CASSLQALNTEAFF	TGCGCCAGCAGCTTGCAGGCTCTGAACACTGAAGCTTTCTTT
TRBV25-1	TRBD1	TRBJ1-1	-	CASSASGQAYTEAFF	TGTGCCAGCAGTGCCTCTGGACAGGCCTACACTGAAGCTTTCTTT
TRBV7-3	-	TRBJ1-1	-	CASSAKGGHGNTEAFF	TGTGCCAGCAGCGCAAAGGGGGGGCACGGGAACACTGAAGCTTTCTTT
TRBV18	-	TRBJ1-6	-	CASSPVLNSPLHF	TGTGCCAGCTCACCGGTCCTAAATTCACCCCTCCACTTT
TRBV5-8	TRBD1	TRBJ2-5	-	CASTPGQVGGETQYF	TGTGCCAGCACACCGGGACAGGTTGGCGGGGAGACCCAGTACTTC
TRBV18	TRBD1	TRBJ1-6	-	CASSRSTGALNSPLHF	TGTGCCAGCAGCCGATCGACAGGGGCCCTAAATTCACCCCTCCACTTT
TRBV7-6	-	TRBJ2-5	-	CASSSPAGARETQYF	TGTGCCAGCAGCTCGCCCGCAGGGGCTCGAGAGACCCAGTACTTC
TRBV6-6	-	TRBJ1-2	-	CASSLQAGGYTF	TGTGCCAGCAGTTTACAGGCTGGGGGCTACACCTTC
TRBV4-1	TRBD1	TRBJ2-7	-	CASSQGADRVTYEQYF	TGCGCCAGCAGCCAAGGAGCGGACAGGGTAACCTACGAGCAGTACTTC
TRBV5-8	-	TRBJ2-6	-	CASSSGGANVLTF	TGTGCCAGCAGCTCGGGGGGGGCCAACGTCCTGACTTTC
TRBV5-6	TRBD1	TRBJ2-3	few	CASSLNRGQVDTQYF	TGTGCCAGCAGCCTTAACAGGGGGCAAGTAGATACGCAGTATTTT
TRBV6-1	-	TRBJ2-7	-	CASSGQFPSYEQYF	TGTGCCAGCAGCGGACAGTTTCCCTCCTACGAGCAGTACTTC
TRBV6-6	-	TRBJ1-6	-	CASRLTTAANSPLHF	TGTGCCAGCAGGCTTACGACAGCCGCTAATTCACCCCTCCACTTT
TRBV11-2	TRBD2	TRBJ2-7	-	CASSKLRGLAGGSYEQYF	TGTGCCAGCAGCAAACTGCGGGGACTAGCGGGGGGCTCCTACGAGCAGTACTTC
TRBV5-6	TRBD1	TRBJ1-2	once	CASSVLQGAGGYTF	TGTGCCAGCAGCGTCTTACAGGGGGCGGGTGGCTACACCTTC
TRBV5-1	TRBD2	TRBJ2-7	-	CASQVGGSSYEQYF	TGCGCCAGCCAAGTGGGCGGGAGCTCCTACGAGCAGTACTTC
TRBV6-5	-	TRBJ2-1	-	CASSSGVSSYNEQFF	TGTGCCAGCAGTTCAGGGGTGAGCTCCTACAATGAGCAGTTCTTC
TRBV30	TRBD2	TRBJ2-3	-	CAWTPLAGASDTQYF	TGTGCCTGGACCCCACTAGCGGGGGCTTCAGATACGCAGTATTTT
TRBV18	-	TRBJ1-1	-	CASFQGNTEAFF	TGTGCCAGCTTCCAGGGGAACACTGAAGCTTTCTTT
TRBV4-1	TRBD1	TRBJ1-1	-	CASSQAENRGSRAFF	TGCGCCAGCAGCCAAGCCGAGAACAGGGGGAGCAGGGCTTTCTTT
TRBV19	-	TRBJ2-7	-	CASSGLSYEQYF	TGTGCCAGTAGTGGACTTTCCTACGAGCAGTACTTC